The 25 T cell receptor beta chains below come from one sample, sequenced in a study of T-cell memory formation after mild COVID-19. TCRdb passed the 5' RACE reads through MiXCR, listing each CDR3 protein once. The data show almost 250,000 distinct CDR3 sequences, 15% seen once. The source material was PBMCs or a T cell subset sorted from them (not recorded which). Receptors were obtained from an adult woman who had mild COVID-19 (a few samples of this study predate the infection). Cell type and time point are not known.

This clonotype was seen more than once but under ten times. The chain couples TRBV12-3 or TRBV12-4 to TRBJ2-2; 10 bases match TRBD2. Losses at the gene ends were 8 bases for V and 5 bases for J; bases not matched to a gene: 8. The CDR3 contains 15 residues. CDR3 amino acids: CASSLAGQGTGELFF. CDR3 bases: TGTGCCAGCTCACTAGCGGGGCAAGGAACCGGGGAGCTGTTTTTT.

The J gene is TRBJ2-2, the V gene TRBV12-3 or TRBV12-4; TRBD1 or TRBD2 may be the D gene (5 bases each). This CDR3 has 12 amino acids. Trimming removed 2 bases from V and 13 bases from J, with 11 bases in between. The CDR3: CASSLLGERLFF. Written as DNA, the CDR3 is TGTGCCAGCAGTTTATTGGGGGAAAGGCTGTTTTTT.

The V call is TRBV6-5, the J call TRBJ1-5; possible D gene TRBD1, 5 bases. Germline V gives CDR1 MNHEY, CDR2 SVGAGI. The V and J ends lost 5 bases and 4 bases respectively, with 9 bases between them. The CDR3 consists of 13 residues. The CDR3 DNA reads as TGTGCCAGCAGTATCAGACAGAATCAGCCCCAGCATTTT. Translating gives CASSIRQNQPQHF.

The chain uses TRBV14 and TRBJ2-7; D possibly uses TRBD1 or TRBD2 (5 bases each). Trimming took off 1 base at V and 2 bases at J, with 9 bases between the two ends. In germline, CDR1 is SGHDN, CDR2 FVKESK. There are 14 residues in the CDR3. The CDR3 nucleotides are TGTGCCAGCAGCCAAGTTCAGGGACCCTACGAGCAGTACTTC. As protein: CASSQVQGPYEQYF.

This clonotype was recorded a few times. The chain is built from TRBV6-5 and TRBJ1-5; 7 bases fit TRBD1. Germline V gene data show CDR1 as MNHEY and CDR2 as SVGAGI. The CDR3 has 13 residues. V lost 5 bases, J lost 16 bases, and 14 bases stayed unmatched. The CDR3 DNA reads TGTGCCAGCAGTCCGACTTACCGGGACAGACAACATTTT. It specifies CASSPTYRDRQHF.

The V call is TRBV7-3, the J call TRBJ2-3, with 7 bases that match TRBD1. The CDR3 totals 14 residues. CDR1 and CDR2 (germline): SGHTA, FQGTGA. The V and J ends lost 6 bases and 2 bases, in that order; junction bases with no gene match: 5. The CDR3 loop reads CASRRTGPTDTQYF. The CDR3, as DNA: TGTGCCAGCAGGCGGACAGGCCCCACAGATACGCAGTATTTT. Looking up the rest from reference TRBV7-3 and TRBJ2-3 gives the full variable domain: GAGVSQTPSNKVTEKGKYVELRCDPISGHTALYWYRQSLGQGPEFLIYFQGTGAADDSGLPNDRFFAVRPEGSVSTLKIQRTERGDSAVYLCASRRTGPTDTQYFGPGTRLTVL.

J is TRBJ2-1 and V is TRBV4-3; D may correspond to TRBD1 or TRBD2 (5 bases each). This CDR3 spans 13 amino acids. V shed 1 base and J shed 10 bases, with 11 bases lying between them. Germline assignment: CDR1 LGHNA and CDR2 YSLEER. CDR3 amino acids: CASSQGPRGEQFF. CDR3 nucleotide sequence: TGCGCCAGCAGCCAAGGACCCCGGGGCGAGCAGTTCTTC.

The sample holds a few counts of this clonotype. The genes are TRBV7-9 and TRBJ1-2; D call uncertain. Germline lookup yields CDR1 SEHNR and CDR2 FQNEAQ (reference sequence). V shed 1 base and J shed 3 bases, with 12 bases lying between them. The CDR3 runs 15 residues. In DNA form, the CDR3 reads TGTGCCAGCAGCTTAGTCGGTACGGCGGACTATGGCTACACCTTC. It is translated as CASSLVGTADYGYTF.

This clonotype was found once. The chain links TRBV2 to TRBJ2-7; 8 bases map to TRBD2. CDR1 SNHLY and CDR2 FYNNEI come from the germline V gene. The length of the CDR3 is 12 residues. The trim removed 11 bases at V and 7 bases at J, leaving 10 bases unmatched. The CDR3 nucleotides read TGTGCCTCCCGAGCGGGAGTCGGGGAGCAGTACTTC. It codes for CASRAGVGEQYF. Drawing the rest from reference TRBV2 and TRBJ2-7, the complete variable domain is EPEVTQTPSHQVTQMGQEVILRCVPISNHLYFYWYRQILGQKVEFLVSFYNNEISEKSEIFDDQFSVERPDGSNFTLKIRSTKLEDSAMYFCASRAGVGEQYFGPGTRLTVT.

This clonotype occurred a few times. The rearrangement links TRBV5-1 to TRBJ2-7; 7 bases line up with TRBD1. Germline CDR1 reads SGHRS; CDR2 reads YFSETQ. V shed 0 bases and J 3 bases; nucleotides not matched to a gene: 3. This CDR3 has 14 residues. CDR3 bases: TGCGCCAGCAGCTTGGGGGGGACAGACTACGAGCAGTACTTC. Amino acids: CASSLGGTDYEQYF.

This clonotype was recorded many times. The gene calls are TRBV9 and TRBJ2-1; D perhaps matches TRBD1 (6 bases). V lost 0 bases and J lost 14, with 21 bases in between. The CDR3 has 15 residues. The germline V gene encodes CDR1 SGDLS and CDR2 YYNGEE. This chain's CDR3 is CASSVAADSRGQEFF. For the CDR3, the DNA is TGTGCCAGCAGCGTAGCTGCGGACAGTAGGGGTCAGGAGTTCTTC.

CDR3 sequence reads: CASSYRELDTQYF. CDR3 DNA: TGTGCCAGCAGTTACCGGGAGCTAGATACGCAGTATTTT. The chain employs TRBV6-2 or TRBV6-3 and TRBJ2-3, with a weak D call TRBD2 (6 bases). V was clipped by 2 bases and J by 5 bases, with 8 bases between them. CDR3 size: 13 residues. The germline gives CDR1 MNHEY, CDR2 SVGEGT.

This clonotype was counted between two and nine times. This chain joins TRBV5-1 and TRBJ2-2, with D tentatively TRBD2 (5 bases). The CDR3 totals 14 residues. The V gene lost 1 base and the J gene lost 5 bases, with 9 bases spanning the gap. Germline V CDR1 and CDR2: SGHRS, YFSETQ. The CDR3 DNA reads TGCGCCAGCAGCTTGAGTCGAGGGACCGGGGAGCTGTTTTTT. Its protein is CASSLSRGTGELFF.

V gene TRBV12-3 or TRBV12-4 combines with J gene TRBJ1-3; 8 nucleotides align to TRBD1. V dropped 3 bases and J dropped 3; count of bases not matched to a gene: 4. This CDR3 is built from 15 residues. CDR3 DNA: TGTGCCAGCAGTTTCCAGGGGGCTAGTGGAAACACCATATATTTT. Residues: CASSFQGASGNTIYF.

This clonotype appeared a few times. V is TRBV15 and J is TRBJ1-1; tentatively, D is TRBD1 (5 bases). V was cut by 3 bases and J by 0 bases, with 17 bases left in between. The CDR3 has 17 amino acids. Germline CDR1 reads LNHNV; CDR2 reads YYDKDF (reference sequence). The CDR3, as DNA: TGTGCCACCAGCAGTGGATACCGGGGGGAGTTGAACACTGAAGCTTTCTTT. Protein product: CATSSGYRGELNTEAFF.

In this sample, this clonotype turned up a few times. V usage is TRBV4-3 and J usage is TRBJ2-1; TRBD2 might be the D (5 bases). Germline CDR1 is LGHNA and CDR2 is YSLEER. V was shortened by 0 bases and J by 7 bases, with 16 bases between the two germline ends. The CDR3 totals 16 residues. CDR3 coding DNA: TGCGCCAGCAGCCAAGATATGGGCCTAGCTGGGAATGAGCAGTTCTTC. This translates into CASSQDMGLAGNEQFF.

The V and J genes are TRBV21-1 and TRBJ1-2; the table names TRBD1, a call not compared with the DNA. TRBV21-1 is noted as a pseudogene. The CDR3 has 20 residues. CDR3 coding DNA: TGTGCCAGCAGCAAAGCCAAAATCCGGACAGGGGGCAGGGCGGACTATGGCTACACCTTC. It is translated as CASSKAKIRTGGRADYGYTF.

The table lists this clonotype with a few counts. The rearrangement joins TRBV5-1 to TRBJ1-5, with D possibly being TRBD1 (5 bases). There are 15 residues in the CDR3. Trimming took off 4 bases at V and 4 bases at J, with 15 bases between the two ends. Germline CDR1 and CDR2: SGHRS and YFSETQ. The CDR3 region has the DNA TGCGCCAGCAGCCTCGTGGGGGGAAGGAATCAGCCCCAGCATTTT. It yields the protein CASSLVGGRNQPQHF.

This clonotype was seen a handful of times. The chain carries TRBV5-1 and TRBJ2-7; D is uncertain. The CDR3 totals 14 residues. V was clipped by 4 bases and J by 2 bases, with 13 bases between them. Germline assignment: CDR1 SGHRS and CDR2 YFSETQ. The chain's CDR3 is CASSPLNPPYEQYF. The DNA for the CDR3 is TGCGCCAGCAGCCCCCTCAACCCGCCCTACGAGCAGTACTTC.

This clonotype occurred a few times. The chain uses TRBV18 and TRBJ2-3; D perhaps matches TRBD1 (5 bases). The V end lost 3 bases, the J end lost 1 base, and 14 bases lay between the germline ends. The germline CDR1 and CDR2 sequences are KGHSH and LQKENI. CDR3 size: 16 residues. This CDR3 reads CASSPVTGTRTDTQYF. The CDR3, as DNA: TGTGCCAGCTCACCCGTAACAGGTACACGCACAGATACGCAGTATTTT.

The rearrangement uses TRBV9 and TRBJ2-6; D is uncertain. The V gene's germline CDR1 is SGDLS and CDR2 YYNGEE. The V end was cut by 0 bases, the J end by 0 bases, with 7 bases between. This CDR3 region has 16 residues. The CDR3 nucleotides are TGTGCCAGCAGCGTAGGGTCCGCCTCTGGGGCCAACGTCCTGACTTTC. Its translation: CASSVGSASGANVLTF.

This chain links TRBV18 with TRBJ2-6; TRBD2 is a possible D gene (6 bases). This CDR3 comprises 16 residues. The germline V and J ends were trimmed by 2 bases and 2 bases, with 10 bases remaining between them. Germline V lookup: CDR1 KGHSH, CDR2 LQKENI. CDR3 amino acids: CASSPGRGPGANVLTF. The CDR3 nucleotides are TGTGCCAGCTCACCAGGGCGGGGCCCTGGGGCCAACGTCCTGACTTTC.

Worth noting for this clonotype: A read error is possible here, since a much larger clone lies one base away. The chain links TRBV7-6 to TRBJ1-6; D is perhaps TRBD1 (5 bases). V lost 3 bases to trimming and J lost 9 bases, with 15 bases between them. Per the germline V gene, CDR1 is SGHVS and CDR2 is FNYEAQ. The CDR3 runs 15 residues. The CDR3, as DNA: TGTGCCAGCAGCTTGACAGTGGATAGAAGTTCACCCCTCCACTTT. This gives the protein CASSLTVDRSSPLHF.

This chain links TRBV12-3 or TRBV12-4 with TRBJ2-2; D is unresolved. This CDR3 is built from 14 residues. Between the trimmed V and J ends, which lost 8 bases and 1 base, there was a span of 11 bases. In DNA, the CDR3 is TGTGCCAGCCGAGCGTGGGAGAACACCGGGGAGCTGTTTTTT. Translation gives CASRAWENTGELFF.

This clonotype has just a few counts. The chain couples TRBV24-1 to TRBJ1-6; weak D call: TRBD1 (5 bases). Germline V CDR1 and CDR2: KGHDR, SFDVKD. V lost 4 bases and J lost 8, with 8 bases in between. The CDR3 sequence is 13 residues long. The CDR3 spells CATSEGGYSPLHF. CDR3 bases: TGTGCCACCAGTGAGGGGGGTTATTCACCCCTCCACTTT.